This passage covers 26 T cell receptor beta chains from one sample sequenced in a study of blood T cells in healthy people across ages. Primed by a sample-barcoded 5' primer and a J-beta primer mix, a second PCR proceeded for about 6 to 11 cycles. TCRdb recomputed calls from the 5' RACE reads with MiXCR, one row per CDR3 protein. This table holds roughly 1,700,000 distinct CDR3 sequences, 28% found once. The sequenced sample consisted of blood. Receptors originate from a woman in her thirties in good health.

The chain has TRBV15 and TRBJ1-4, with D unclear. This CDR3 spans 15 amino acids. Germline lookup yields CDR1 LNHNV and CDR2 YYDKDF (reference sequence). V lost 5 bases, J lost 0 bases, and 10 bases lay in between. This CDR3 is CATSARRTTNEKLFF. DNA for the CDR3: TGTGCCACCAGCGCTCGACGGACAACTAATGAAAAACTGTTTTTT.

Many counts were recorded for this clonotype. This chain uses TRBV4-1 with TRBJ2-1; D not certain. V was shortened by 4 bases and J by 0 bases, with 7 bases between the two germline ends. Per the germline V gene, CDR1 is MGHRA and CDR2 is YSYEKL. This CDR3 comprises 14 residues. The DNA for the CDR3 is TGCGCCAGCAGCCCTACGGTCTCCTACAATGAGCAGTTCTTC. Its translation is CASSPTVSYNEQFF.

A word on this clonotype: A read error may account for a junction end that differs from germline. The chain recombines TRBV10-1 with TRBJ2-1, with 7 bases matching TRBD2. The CDR3 has 13 amino acids. Germline CDR1 and CDR2: WNHNN and SYGVQD (reference sequence). The chain's CDR3 is CVSQGSGYNEQFF. CDR3 bases: TGCGTCAGCCAAGGTAGCGGGTACAATGAGCAGTTCTTC.

This clonotype was found a few times. V usage is TRBV7-9 and J usage is TRBJ2-7; 9 bases match TRBD1. J lost 2 bases, V lost 3 bases, and 5 bases had no gene match. The CDR3 is 15 amino acids. CDR1 and CDR2 (germline): SEHNR, FQNEAQ (reference sequence). Written as DNA, the CDR3 is TGTGCCAGCAGCTTGGAATGGGACAGGGCCTACGAGCAGTACTTC. Protein product: CASSLEWDRAYEQYF.

V is TRBV20-1 and J is TRBJ2-7; 7 bases are a match to TRBD1. The J segment lost 5 bases and the V segment lost 2 bases, leaving 9 bases of the junction unmatched. The CDR3 totals 14 residues. Germline lookup yields CDR1 DFQATT and CDR2 SNEGSKA (reference sequence). CDR3 sequence: CSARTPGQRNEQYF. In DNA, the CDR3 is TGCAGTGCTAGAACACCGGGACAGAGGAACGAGCAGTACTTC.

In this sample, this clonotype turned up a few times. The V and J genes are TRBV27 and TRBJ2-5; no firm D call. The CDR3 runs 12 residues. Germline V gene sequence: CDR1 MNHEY, CDR2 SMNVEV (reference sequence). V gave up 6 bases and J gave up 4 bases, with 9 bases separating them. CDR3 DNA: TGTGCCAGCAGGGACGCCGGAGAGACCCAGTACTTC. Translation gives CASRDAGETQYF.

This clonotype was counted many times. The chain couples TRBV5-1 to TRBJ2-1, with a tentative D call TRBD2 (6 bases). V lost 4 bases, J lost 2 bases, and 13 bases lay in between. There are 15 residues in the CDR3. Germline CDR1 SGHRS, CDR2 YFSETQ. The CDR3 DNA reads as TGCGCCAGCAGCGTGGGACTCCTAACCTACAATGAGCAGTTCTTC. Translating gives CASSVGLLTYNEQFF.

This clonotype was observed a few times. This chain joins TRBV29-1 and TRBJ2-1; either TRBD1 or TRBD2 may fit D (5 bases each). Trimming pared 3 bases from V and 3 bases from J, leaving 9 bases between. This CDR3 region has 13 residues. In germline, CDR1 is SQVTM, CDR2 ANQGSEA. CDR3 DNA sequence: TGCAGCGTTGACCGGGACGACTACAATGAGCAGTTCTTC. Translating it yields CSVDRDDYNEQFF.

This clonotype was counted a few times. The chain recombines TRBV4-1 with TRBJ2-7, with no clear D. Germline V gene lookup returns CDR1 MGHRA and CDR2 YSYEKL. V lost 1 base and J 2 bases, leaving 9 bases between the germline ends. The CDR3 runs to 14 residues. CDR3: CASSQVKGTYEQYF. The CDR3 coding sequence is TGCGCCAGCAGCCAAGTAAAGGGTACCTACGAGCAGTACTTC.

This clonotype has ten or more counts. This chain links TRBV7-9 with TRBJ2-1; 10 positions match TRBD2. V shed 5 bases and J 6 bases; nucleotides not matched to a gene: 4. CDR3 length: 14 amino acids. Germline V CDR1 and CDR2: SEHNR, FQNEAQ (reference sequence). The CDR3 loop reads CASSPQRGGNEQFF. The CDR3 region has the DNA TGTGCCAGCAGCCCGCAGCGGGGGGGCAATGAGCAGTTCTTC.

This clonotype was observed many times. The chain uses TRBV27 and TRBJ1-2; D possibly corresponds to TRBD1 (5 bases). Per the germline V gene, CDR1 is MNHEY and CDR2 is SMNVEV (reference sequence). The CDR3 is 15 residues long. Trimming removed 10 bases from V and 2 bases from J, with 20 bases in between. The DNA of the CDR3 is TGTGCCATCTACCAATCCGGGACGGCAAACTATGGCTACACCTTC. Translated: CAIYQSGTANYGYTF.

This clonotype showed up just a few times. The V and J genes are TRBV20-1 and TRBJ2-1, with D hard to call. V lost 3 bases, J lost 7 bases, and 16 bases lay in between. Germline loops: CDR1 DFQATT, CDR2 SNEGSKA (reference sequence). This CDR3 is 14 amino acids long. CDR3 sequence (DNA): TGCAGTGCTAGTCTTACGGGCCGTCTAAATGAGCAGTTCTTC. Translating gives CSASLTGRLNEQFF.

This clonotype showed up just a few times. At one of its ends the junction is not consistent with the germline gene, which may arise from a read error. The V call is TRBV12-3 or TRBV12-4, the J call TRBJ2-3, with 8 bases lining up with TRBD2. CDR3 length equals 13 residues. The CDR3 spells CTSSIRLADTQYF. CDR3 DNA: TGTACCAGCAGTATCCGACTAGCGGATACGCAGTATTTT.

The gene calls are TRBV29-1 and TRBJ2-3; the D gene is possibly TRBD1 (6 bases). Per the germline V gene, CDR1 is SQVTM and CDR2 is ANQGSEA. V lost 8 bases, J lost 2 bases, and 11 bases lay in between. The CDR3 spans 12 residues. The CDR3 nucleotides are TGCAGCACCCGACAGGCCACAGATACGCAGTATTTT. Translated: CSTRQATDTQYF.

This clonotype turned up a few times. The chain joins TRBV20-1 to TRBJ2-5; 9 nucleotides line up with TRBD2. V was pared by 5 bases and J by 4 bases, with 11 bases of the junction left unmatched. CDR1 is DFQATT and CDR2 is SNEGSKA in the germline V gene (reference sequence). This CDR3 spans 15 amino acids. In DNA, the CDR3 is TGCAGTGCTCTCCCGGGGGCGGGGGGGCCAGAGACCCAGTACTTC. Translated, it gives CSALPGAGGPETQYF.

In the case of this clonotype: An end of the junction does not agree with germline; a read error may underlie this. This chain uses TRBV7-9 with TRBJ2-6, with D possibly called TRBD1 or TRBD2 (6 bases each). The CDR3 loop spans 16 amino acids. CDR1 and CDR2 from the germline V gene are SEHNR and FQNEAQ (reference sequence). Here the CDR3 reads CASSARGGNGANVRTF. The CDR3 DNA follows: TGTGCCAGCAGCGCGAGAGGGGGGAATGGGGCCAACGTCCGGACTTTC.

This clonotype occurred a few times. The chain links TRBV20-1 to TRBJ1-2, with TRBD1 matching over 10 bases. Trimming removed 4 bases from V and 4 bases from J; junction bases left unmatched: 6. The CDR3 runs to 14 residues. The V gene's germline CDR1 is DFQATT and CDR2 SNEGSKA (reference sequence). The CDR3 loop is CSATTGGSLYGYTF. The CDR3 coding sequence is TGCAGTGCTACGACAGGGGGCTCGCTCTATGGCTACACCTTC.

The chain combines TRBV6-5 with TRBJ2-3; TRBD2 agrees at 7 bases. Germline trimming cut 10 bases from V and 7 bases from J; bases unmatched to any gene: 14. The CDR3 runs to 14 residues. Germline values: CDR1 MNHEY, CDR2 SVGAGI. The CDR3 protein is CATQRDGGGYTQYF. CDR3 nucleotides: TGTGCCACCCAGCGGGATGGCGGTGGTTATACGCAGTATTTT.

This clonotype was recorded a few times. Written as DNA, the CDR3 is TGTGCCAGCAAGGGGGCAGGGGAATCTGGGGCCAACGTCCTGACTTTC. It specifies CASKGAGESGANVLTF. V is TRBV9 and J is TRBJ2-6; 7 bases agree with TRBD1. V lost 6 bases to trimming and J lost 1 base; unmatched junction nucleotides: 7. There are 16 residues in the CDR3. CDR1 and CDR2 from the germline V gene are SGDLS and YYNGEE. The variable domain in full, completed from reference TRBV9 and TRBJ2-6, reads DSGVTQTPKHLITATGQRVTLRCSPRSGDLSVYWYQQSLDQGLQFLIQYYNGEERAKGNILERFSAQQFPDLHSELNLSSLELGDSALYFCASKGAGESGANVLTFGAGSRLTVL.

In its sample, this clonotype was seen a few times. This rearrangement joins TRBV29-1 to TRBJ2-1; D possibly corresponds to TRBD1 (5 bases). Germline values: CDR1 SQVTM, CDR2 ANQGSEA. Trimming removed 7 bases from V and 0 bases from J, with 13 bases in between. This CDR3 spans 14 amino acids. CDR3 sequence reads: CSASRTNSYNEQFF. DNA of the CDR3: TGCAGCGCCTCCCGGACAAACTCCTACAATGAGCAGTTCTTC.

The chain is built from TRBV12-3 or TRBV12-4 and TRBJ1-2; TRBD1 agrees at 10 bases. Germline trimming cut 6 bases from V and 8 bases from J; bases unmatched to any gene: 9. The CDR3 is made up of 14 amino acids. CDR3 in amino acids: CASRERQGAGGYTF. The CDR3, as DNA: TGTGCCAGCAGAGAGAGACAGGGGGCCGGGGGCTACACCTTC.

This clonotype was counted many times. CDR3 nucleotide sequence: TGCAGCGAAGCCGACTTCGGGCGCTCGGGGAGTGAGCAGTTCTTC. Encoded protein: CSEADFGRSGSEQFF. The rearrangement uses TRBV29-1 and TRBJ2-1; tentatively, D is TRBD2 (5 bases). The CDR3 extends over 15 amino acids. Germline-derived CDR1 and CDR2 are SQVTM and ANQGSEA. Trimming removed 7 bases from V and 9 bases from J, with 25 bases in between.

This clonotype was detected a few times. CDR3 amino acids: CASSFSGGSYNSPLHF. The CDR3 bases are TGCGCCAGCAGCTTTTCAGGGGGATCCTATAATTCACCCCTCCACTTT. The chain has TRBV5-1 and TRBJ1-6; 7 bases line up with TRBD1. This CDR3 is built from 16 residues. Germline trimming cut 2 bases from V and 1 base from J; bases unmatched to any gene: 3. Germline V gene sequence: CDR1 SGHRS, CDR2 YFSETQ. Based on the CDR3 plus reference TRBV5-1 and TRBJ1-6, the full variable domain is KAGVTQTPRYLIKTRGQQVTLSCSPISGHRSVSWYQQTPGQGLQFLFEYFSETQRNKGNFPGRFSGRQFSNSRSEMNVSTLELGDSALYLCASSFSGGSYNSPLHFGNGTRLTVT.

In this sample, this clonotype turned up a few times. The genes are TRBV11-2 and TRBJ1-1; TRBD1 agrees at 7 bases. Germline trimming cut 5 bases from V and 6 bases from J; bases unmatched to any gene: 9. The germline V gene has CDR1 SGHAT and CDR2 FQNNGV. The CDR3 runs to 14 residues. The CDR3 sequence: CASSGTQGPPEAFF. As DNA, the CDR3 is TGTGCCAGCAGCGGGACACAGGGGCCCCCTGAAGCTTTCTTT. The full variable domain, its missing parts supplied by reference TRBV11-2 and TRBJ1-1, is EAGVAQSPRYKIIEKRQSVAFWCNPISGHATLYWYQQILGQGPKLLIQFQNNGVVDDSQLPKDRFSAERLKGVDSTLKIQPAKLEDSAVYLCASSGTQGPPEAFFGQGTRLTVV.

There are a few counts of this clonotype. V usage is TRBV20-1 and J usage is TRBJ2-5, with 7 bases lining up with TRBD1. CDR1 and CDR2 from the germline V gene are DFQATT and SNEGSKA (reference sequence). There are 15 residues in the CDR3. Trimming cost V 6 bases and J 0 bases; bases outside gene matches: 10. The CDR3 DNA reads TGCAGTGCACCCAGACAGGGCTGGTACCAAGAGACCCAGTACTTC. It is translated as CSAPRQGWYQETQYF.

As regards this clonotype: Relative to the germline gene, one junction end is altered; a read error may explain this. CDR3 bases: TGTGCCAGTAATAGGAGGGAGGAAAAACGGTTTTTT. Translation gives CASNRREEKRFF. The rearrangement joins TRBV2 to TRBJ1-4; D gene ambiguous. This CDR3 has 12 residues. Germline-derived CDR1 and CDR2 are SNHLY and FYNNEI.